These 11 T cell receptor beta chains share one sample of origin, sequenced in a study of shared clonotypes between healthy human individuals. Profiling relied on immunoSEQ multiplex PCR, and the TCRdb table lists in-frame clones only, not all of them. The sample carries roughly 2.6 million clones, about 92% recorded once. Specimen: naive CD4+ T cells sorted from blood. The subset: CD45RA+ positively selected. The receptors originated from a young man in good health.

This rearrangement joins TRBV28 to TRBJ1-5; D unresolved. There are 16 residues in the CDR3. The ends were cut back, 4 bases at V and 5 bases at J, with 18 bases in the middle. The germline V gene has CDR1 MDHEN and CDR2 SYDVKM. CDR3 protein: CASSSRASGFYQPQHF. The CDR3 region has the DNA TGTGCCAGCAGTTCCCGCGCCAGTGGTTTCTATCAGCCCCAGCATTTT.

CDR3 DNA: TGTGCCAGCACCCTAGGGGGAGGGGCGAACACCGGGGAGCTGTTTTTT. It codes for CASTLGGGANTGELFF. V gene TRBV5-6 combines with J gene TRBJ2-2; TRBD2 might be the D (7 bases). CDR3 length equals 16 residues. V was pared by 6 bases and J by 0 bases, with 15 bases between. Germline V gene data show CDR1 as SGHDT and CDR2 as YYEEEE.

The rearrangement links TRBV18 to TRBJ2-3; 12 bases line up with TRBD1. CDR3 length: 15 amino acids. The V and J ends lost 3 bases and 7 bases, in that order; junction bases with no gene match: 5. Germline loops: CDR1 KGHSH, CDR2 LQKENI. The CDR3 DNA reads as TGTGCCAGCTCACCCGGGACAGGGGGCTTGTATACGCAGTATTTT. Amino acids: CASSPGTGGLYTQYF.

The chain uses TRBV6-5 and TRBJ2-7; TRBD1 is a possible D gene (5 bases). Trimming cost V 2 bases and J 2 bases, with 16 bases left between them. CDR3 length equals 16 residues. Germline CDR1 MNHEY, CDR2 SVGAGI. CDR3 loop: CASSYKVQEEAYEQYF. CDR3 in DNA: TGTGCCAGCAGTTACAAGGTACAGGAAGAAGCCTACGAGCAGTACTTC.

The rearrangement links TRBV6-5 to TRBJ1-1; no firm D call. This CDR3 is built from 13 residues. The germline CDR1 and CDR2 sequences are MNHEY and SVGAGI. V was shortened by 7 bases and J by 3 bases, with 12 bases between the two germline ends. The CDR3 loop reads CASNPGPYTEAFF. CDR3 nucleotides: TGTGCCAGCAACCCAGGACCCTACACTGAAGCTTTCTTT.

This sequence joins TRBV2 and TRBJ2-2, with 8 bases matching TRBD2. This CDR3 comprises 16 residues. V trimming: 8 bases; J trimming: 7 bases; junction bases outside the gene matches: 15. CDR1 and CDR2 (germline): SNHLY, FYNNEI. DNA of the CDR3: TGTGCCAGCCGGGGGGGCGGGAGGTCTCTGAACGGGGAGCTGTTTTTT. It yields the protein CASRGGGRSLNGELFF.

The gene calls are TRBV19 and TRBJ1-6; 7 bases align to TRBD1. Germline V CDR1 and CDR2: LNHDA, SQIVND (reference sequence). The CDR3 is 15 amino acids. With 1 base clipped from V and 8 bases from J, the junction kept 5 bases outside the gene matches. CDR3 protein: CASSIAGTAYSPLHF. The CDR3 region has the DNA TGTGCCAGTAGTATAGCAGGGACAGCATATTCACCCCTCCACTTT.

J is TRBJ2-3 and V is TRBV28; 10 bases fit TRBD2. Germline V lookup: CDR1 MDHEN, CDR2 SYDVKM. Trimming at V came to 4 bases and at J to 6 bases, leaving 4 bases not matched to a gene. The length of the CDR3 is 14 residues. The CDR3, as DNA: TGTGCCAGCAGTTCTAGCGGGGGTAAGGATACGCAGTATTTT. Translated: CASSSSGGKDTQYF.

V is TRBV5-5 and J is TRBJ2-1, with 9 bases matching TRBD1. Trimming took 4 bases from V and 7 from J; bases not matched to a gene: 9. Germline V CDR1 and CDR2: SGHKS, YYEKEE (reference sequence). The CDR3 has 15 amino acids. CDR3 residues: CASSTQGAGWNEQFF. The DNA of the CDR3 is TGTGCCAGCAGCACACAGGGGGCTGGGTGGAATGAGCAGTTCTTC.

J is TRBJ1-5 and V is TRBV4-3, with D perhaps TRBD1 (5 bases). CDR1 and CDR2 (germline): LGHNA, YSLEER. Trimming pared 0 bases from V and 8 bases from J, leaving 20 bases between. This CDR3 has 17 amino acids. The CDR3: CASSQDLGGRGGEPQHF. Written as DNA, the CDR3 is TGCGCCAGCAGCCAAGATTTGGGGGGAAGGGGTGGGGAGCCCCAGCATTTT.

As for this clone: The identical CDR3 is also encoded by other nucleotide sequences in the sample. The chain links TRBV6-5 to TRBJ2-7, with D possibly TRBD2 on 6 matching bases. Deletions cut 6 bases from V and 6 bases from J, with 12 bases between. Germline lookup yields CDR1 MNHEY and CDR2 SVGAGI. The CDR3 sequence is 12 residues long. CDR3 nucleotides: TGTGCCAGCAGACCCCCCGGGGGCGAGCAGTACTTC. Its translation: CASRPPGGEQYF.